The 31 T cell receptor beta chains below were found in one sample sequenced in a study of blood T cell repertoires in COVID-19. TCRdb keeps only in-frame clones here, not all; method: immunoSEQ multiplex PCR. The sample lists roughly 60,000 clones; around 90% were seen once. Source material: peripheral blood. Source of these receptors: a man aged 50 to 59 with active COVID-19.

V gene TRBV11-2 combines with J gene TRBJ2-5; D may be TRBD1 (6 bases). Trimming took off 4 bases at V and 2 bases at J, with 14 bases between the two ends. The CDR3 covers 15 residues. Germline values: CDR1 SGHAT, CDR2 FQNNGV. The CDR3 sequence: CASSSDGTLQETQYF. In nucleotides, the CDR3 is TGTGCCAGCAGCTCAGATGGGACATTACAAGAGACCCAGTACTTC.

The V gene is TRBV7-3, the J gene TRBJ2-3; 7 bases match TRBD2. The CDR3 length is 15 residues. V lost 6 bases and J lost 8; bases outside the gene matches: 14. Germline CDR1 reads SGHTA; CDR2 reads FQGTGA. The DNA of the CDR3 is TGTGCCAGCAGTCGAAGGGCGGGGGAAGTGGGTACGCAGTATTTT. It encodes CASSRRAGEVGTQYF. Filled out from reference TRBV7-3 and TRBJ2-3, the complete variable domain reads GAGVSQTPSNKVTEKGKYVELRCDPISGHTALYWYRQSLGQGPEFLIYFQGTGAADDSGLPNDRFFAVRPEGSVSTLKIQRTERGDSAVYLCASSRRAGEVGTQYFGPGTRLTVL.

The V and J genes are TRBV29-1 and TRBJ1-1, with D perhaps matching TRBD1 (5 bases). The CDR3 contains 16 residues. Germline CDR1 SQVTM, CDR2 ANQGSEA. V lost 3 bases and J lost 7, with 24 bases in between. The CDR3 is CSVDGQVNSQPDEAFF. The CDR3 DNA is TGCAGCGTTGACGGACAAGTCAACTCCCAACCCGATGAAGCTTTCTTT.

A few counts support this clone. For the CDR3, the DNA is TGTGCCAGCAGCCAGGACACCTTAACCCCTTCACCCCTCCACTTT. The encoded protein is CASSQDTLTPSPLHF. This chain joins TRBV3-1 (or the pseudogene TRBV3-2) and TRBJ1-6, with D perhaps TRBD1 (5 bases). Germline lookup yields CDR1 LGHDT and CDR2 YNNKEL (reference sequence). CDR3 size: 15 residues. V gave up 3 bases and J gave up 9 bases, with 15 bases separating them.

The V gene is TRBV5-1, the J gene TRBJ2-3; TRBD2 aligns across 10 bases. This CDR3 spans 19 amino acids. In germline, CDR1 is SGHRS, CDR2 YFSETQ. The junction had 11 bases not matched to a gene; V was cut back by 0 bases and J by 1 base. The CDR3 coding sequence is TGCGCCAGCAGCTTGGGGCTAGCGGGGGCAACAGCTCGCACAGATACGCAGTATTTT. This sequence encodes CASSLGLAGATARTDTQYF.

The CDR3 is CASRLDRIYEQYF. The CDR3 DNA is TGTGCCAGCAGATTAGACAGGATCTACGAGCAGTACTTC. This sequence joins TRBV6-6 and TRBJ2-7; maybe TRBD1 (6 bases). The CDR3 is 13 residues long. Germline V gene data show CDR1 as MNHNY and CDR2 as SVGAGI (reference sequence). Trimming cost V 6 bases and J 3 bases, with 12 bases left between them.

The chain joins TRBV15 to TRBJ1-3; D gene ambiguous. This CDR3 is built from 15 residues. Germline loops: CDR1 LNHNV, CDR2 YYDKDF (reference sequence). V lost 5 bases, J lost 0 bases, and 11 bases lay in between. The DNA for the CDR3 is TGTGCCACCAGCCCCCCGGGGAGCTCTGGAAACACCATATATTTT. Translated: CATSPPGSSGNTIYF.

The chain is built from TRBV7-6 and TRBJ1-3; no clear D. Trimming removed 3 bases at V and 3 bases at J, with 12 bases between. The CDR3 consists of 15 residues. CDR1 and CDR2 (germline): SGHVS, FNYEAQ. DNA of the CDR3: TGTGCCAGCAGCTTGGACTCTCGCTATGGAAACACCATATATTTT. Its protein is CASSLDSRYGNTIYF.

The chain joins TRBV20-1 to TRBJ1-4, with a weak D call TRBD1 (5 bases). The CDR3 is 14 amino acids. The V end was cut by 3 bases, the J end by 2 bases, with 10 bases between. CDR1 and CDR2 from the germline V gene are DFQATT and SNEGSKA (reference sequence). The CDR3 is CSASTGRTNEKLFF. In nucleotides, the CDR3 is TGCAGTGCTAGTACAGGTCGCACTAATGAAAAACTGTTTTTT.

The genes are TRBV29-1 and TRBJ2-1, with 8 positions matching TRBD1. CDR1 SQVTM and CDR2 ANQGSEA come from the germline V gene. This CDR3 is 11 amino acids long. Unmatched junction bases numbered 5, after V lost 7 bases and J lost 9 bases. For the CDR3, the DNA is TGCAGCGGACAGGGGCCGGGTGAGCAGTTCTTC. Amino acid sequence: CSGQGPGEQFF.

V and J are TRBV19 and TRBJ2-5, with 13 bases fitting TRBD2. Germline CDR1 is LNHDA and CDR2 is SQIVND (reference sequence). J gave up 6 bases and V 1 base, and 11 bases lay outside the gene matches. CDR3 size: 18 residues. The CDR3 loop is CASSIAGTSGAYGKTQYF. The CDR3 DNA sequence: TGTGCCAGTAGTATAGCGGGGACTAGCGGGGCCTACGGGAAGACCCAGTACTTC.

This clone came up a few times. V is TRBV2 and J is TRBJ1-1; D possibly corresponds to TRBD1 (6 bases). Germline CDR1 reads SNHLY; CDR2 reads FYNNEI. The ends were cut back, 3 bases at V and 1 base at J, with 12 bases in the middle. The CDR3 is made up of 15 amino acids. Here the CDR3 DNA reads TGTGCCAGCAGTGAGTGGAAACAGGGGAACACTGAAGCTTTCTTT. Amino acid sequence: CASSEWKQGNTEAFF.

V gene TRBV1 combines with J gene TRBJ2-7; the D call TRBD1 from the table was never checked on the DNA. TRBV1 is tagged as a pseudogene. The CDR3 covers 13 residues. CDR3 sequence: CTSSQPDRDEQYF. DNA for the CDR3: TGCACCAGCAGCCAACCCGACAGGGACGAGCAGTACTTC.

V and J are TRBV3-1 (or the pseudogene TRBV3-2) and TRBJ2-3, with D uncertain. The germline V gene encodes CDR1 LGHDT and CDR2 YNNKEL (reference sequence). The V gene lost 2 bases and the J gene lost 0 bases, with 3 bases spanning the gap. This CDR3 region has 13 residues. The CDR3 DNA follows: TGTGCCAGCAGCCAACGGAGCACAGATACGCAGTATTTT. It yields the protein CASSQRSTDTQYF.

Here the CDR3 DNA reads TGTGCCAGCAGCCTGGGACTAGCGGGGGGCACAGATACGCAGTATTTT. Amino acid sequence: CASSLGLAGGTDTQYF. The chain carries TRBV11-2 and TRBJ2-3; 14 bases are a match to TRBD2. The V gene's germline CDR1 is SGHAT and CDR2 FQNNGV. With 5 bases clipped from V and 1 base from J, the junction kept 2 bases outside the gene matches. The CDR3 runs to 16 residues.

The chain carries TRBV2 and TRBJ1-2; D is undetermined. This CDR3 has 13 amino acids. V was clipped by 6 bases and J by 2 bases, with 10 bases between them. Per germline, CDR1 SNHLY and CDR2 FYNNEI. CDR3 protein: CASSYLTNYGYTF. In nucleotides, the CDR3 is TGTGCCAGCAGCTATCTTACGAACTATGGCTACACCTTC.

This clone came up a few times. This chain joins TRBV27 and TRBJ2-1; 8 positions agree with TRBD2. The CDR3 is 18 residues long. The J segment lost 3 bases and the V segment lost 5 bases, leaving 15 bases of the junction unmatched. The V gene's germline CDR1 is MNHEY and CDR2 SMNVEV (reference sequence). CDR3 DNA sequence: TGTGCCAGCAGTCTTCACAGGCGGGAGGCCTCCGTCTACAATGAGCAGTTCTTC. It is translated as CASSLHRREASVYNEQFF.

This chain links TRBV11-2 with TRBJ1-3; tentative D call: TRBD1 (6 bases). Trimming pared 5 bases from V and 0 bases from J, leaving 11 bases between. CDR1 SGHAT and CDR2 FQNNGV come from the germline V gene. The CDR3 covers 15 residues. The CDR3 loop is CASSAQGFSGNTIYF. Here the CDR3 DNA reads TGTGCCAGCAGCGCACAGGGCTTCTCTGGAAACACCATATATTTT.

The gene calls are TRBV5-1 and TRBJ1-2; the match to TRBD1 covers 11 bases. The CDR3 extends over 18 amino acids. V lost 4 bases and J lost 4; bases outside the gene matches: 15. The germline CDR1 and CDR2 sequences are SGHRS and YFSETQ. The CDR3: CASSPQPGQGVSGYGYTF. The CDR3 DNA follows: TGCGCCAGCAGCCCACAACCGGGACAGGGGGTATCGGGCTATGGCTACACCTTC.

The chain carries TRBV11-2 and TRBJ2-1, with 10 bases fitting TRBD1. V lost 3 bases, J lost 6 bases, and 8 bases stayed unmatched. Per germline, CDR1 SGHAT and CDR2 FQNNGV. The CDR3 covers 16 residues. CDR3 nucleotide sequence: TGTGCCAGCAGCTTGACAGGGGGCGCTTATCCCAATGAGCAGTTCTTC. Protein sequence: CASSLTGGAYPNEQFF.

This chain uses TRBV5-4 with TRBJ1-1; D gene uncertain. The CDR3 runs 12 residues. Germline CDR1 reads SGHNT; CDR2 reads YYREEE (reference sequence). V gave up 1 base and J gave up 1 base, with 2 bases separating them. The CDR3: CASSLRNTEAFF. The CDR3 DNA is TGTGCCAGCAGCTTGCGGAACACTGAAGCTTTCTTT.

CDR3 nucleotide sequence: TGCGCCAGCAGCTTGGACGGGGGGGCCGGGGAGCTGTTTTTT. Its translation is CASSLDGGAGELFF. The chain uses TRBV5-1 and TRBJ2-2, with 8 bases lining up with TRBD2. Germline loops: CDR1 SGHRS, CDR2 YFSETQ. The CDR3 consists of 14 residues. V lost 0 bases to trimming and J lost 6 bases; unmatched junction nucleotides: 1.

The rearrangement links TRBV5-6 to TRBJ1-1; the D gene is possibly TRBD1 (6 bases). This CDR3 region has 12 residues. The V gene lost 3 bases and the J gene lost 7 bases, with 10 bases spanning the gap. The V gene's germline CDR1 is SGHDT and CDR2 YYEEEE. As DNA, the CDR3 is TGTGCCAGCAGCTCGCACAGGGTTGAAGCTTTCTTT. Protein product: CASSSHRVEAFF.

The CDR3 region is CASRDRGRKAYEQYF. CDR3 bases: TGTGCCAGTAGGGACAGGGGAAGAAAGGCCTACGAGCAGTACTTC. The rearrangement joins TRBV19 to TRBJ2-7; 9 bases fit TRBD1. V lost 6 bases to trimming and J lost 2 bases; unmatched junction nucleotides: 8. The CDR3 is 15 residues long. Per the germline V gene, CDR1 is LNHDA and CDR2 is SQIVND (reference sequence).

The V call is TRBV29-1, the J call TRBJ2-1; TRBD2 matches at 13 bases. J lost 10 bases, V lost 6 bases, and 6 bases had no gene match. CDR1 is SQVTM and CDR2 is ANQGSEA in the germline V gene. The CDR3 is 13 residues long. The CDR3 bases are TGCAGCGTAACTAGCGGGGGGGCCGGCGAGCAGTTCTTC. Translated: CSVTSGGAGEQFF.

The V call is TRBV6-1, the J call TRBJ1-2, with no clear D. Germline V gives CDR1 MNHNS, CDR2 SASEGT. The CDR3 spans 14 residues. Trimming shortened V by 2 bases and J by 4 bases, and 11 bases separated the two germline ends. The CDR3 loop reads CASSENAAFYGYTF. The CDR3 DNA is TGTGCCAGCAGTGAAAACGCGGCCTTCTATGGCTACACCTTC.

This clone has a single count. The chain couples TRBV6-6 to TRBJ2-7; D is undetermined. Germline V CDR1 and CDR2: MNHNY, SVGAGI (reference sequence). The V end was cut by 2 bases, the J end by 1 base, with 6 bases between. This CDR3 has 13 residues. The CDR3 protein is CASSYSRSYEQYF. The CDR3 coding sequence is TGTGCCAGCAGTTACAGCAGGTCCTACGAGCAGTACTTC.

This chain connects TRBV6-1 to TRBJ1-5; tentative D call: TRBD1 (6 bases). Trimming shortened V by 4 bases and J by 2 bases, and 18 bases separated the two germline ends. The germline V gene encodes CDR1 MNHNS and CDR2 SASEGT. The CDR3 runs to 17 residues. The CDR3 DNA is TGTGCCAGCAGTGCCCGTTATACAGGGTACGGCAATCAGCCCCAGCATTTT. This sequence encodes CASSARYTGYGNQPQHF.

V usage is TRBV18 and J usage is TRBJ2-4; 12 nucleotides agree with TRBD2. This CDR3 is 16 amino acids long. Trimming at V came to 4 bases and at J to 5 bases, leaving 6 bases not matched to a gene. CDR1 and CDR2 from the germline V gene are KGHSH and LQKENI. CDR3 loop: CASSLRTSGEENIQYF. The CDR3 nucleotides are TGTGCCAGCTCACTGAGGACTAGCGGGGAGGAAAACATTCAGTACTTC.

The chain employs TRBV30 and TRBJ2-3; weak D call: TRBD2 (6 bases). Trimming pared 0 bases from V and 6 bases from J, leaving 10 bases between. The CDR3 contains 13 residues. Germline V gene data show CDR1 as GTSNPN and CDR2 as SVGIG (reference sequence). The CDR3, as DNA: TGTGCCTGGAGTGTACGGGGACTTGATACGCAGTATTTT. It yields the protein CAWSVRGLDTQYF.

This sequence joins TRBV30 and TRBJ2-7, with D tentatively TRBD2 (7 bases). Trimming pared 2 bases from V and 3 bases from J, leaving 14 bases between. The CDR3 has 14 amino acids. Germline lookup yields CDR1 GTSNPN and CDR2 SVGIG (reference sequence). The CDR3 sequence: CAWSPGGRYYEQYF. CDR3 nucleotides: TGTGCCTGGAGTCCCGGGGGGCGGTACTACGAGCAGTACTTC.